These 5 T cell receptor beta chains originate from one sample sequenced in a study of neurological immune-mediated disorders. Time point here: longitudinal time-point 3. TCRdb fed the 5' RACE reads into MiXCR, producing one record per CDR3 protein. Here the sample spans around 97,000 distinct CDR3 sequences, about a tenth being singletons. What was sequenced was PBMCs. The receptors were gathered from a female donor with HTLV-1-associated myelopathy (HAM/TSP).

Ten or more counts support this clonotype. CDR3 sequence: CASSLTPDSYEQYF. The CDR3 DNA sequence: TGCGCCAGCAGCCTTACCCCAGACTCCTACGAGCAGTACTTC. The rearrangement joins TRBV5-1 to TRBJ2-7; D unclear. Germline lookup yields CDR1 SGHRS and CDR2 YFSETQ. The CDR3 is 14 residues long. V shed 4 bases and J shed 0 bases, with 11 bases lying between them.

This clonotype was observed at least ten times. The CDR3 sequence is CASSLVPGPNEQFF. The DNA of the CDR3 is TGTGCCAGCAGCTTAGTCCCGGGGCCCAATGAGCAGTTCTTC. The genes are TRBV11-2 and TRBJ2-1; D possibly matches TRBD1 or TRBD2 (5 bases each). CDR1 is SGHAT and CDR2 is FQNNGV in the germline V gene. The V end was cut by 1 base, the J end by 6 bases, with 10 bases between. The CDR3 contains 14 residues.

The sample holds many counts of this clonotype. V gene TRBV12-3 or TRBV12-4 combines with J gene TRBJ2-2, with TRBD2 identical over 10 bases. The CDR3 consists of 16 residues. Trimming cost V 6 bases and J 6 bases; bases outside gene matches: 10. The CDR3 reads CASRQPSGRGPGELFF. CDR3 DNA sequence: TGTGCCAGCAGGCAACCTAGCGGGAGAGGGCCCGGGGAGCTGTTTTTT.

This clonotype was picked up one time. The chain combines TRBV5-1 with TRBJ2-7; maybe TRBD2 (6 bases). The CDR3 runs 17 residues. V was shortened by 0 bases and J by 0 bases, with 16 bases between the two germline ends. The V gene's germline CDR1 is SGHRS and CDR2 YFSETQ. The CDR3 protein is CASSLGLWGGSSYEQYF. The CDR3 coding sequence is TGCGCCAGCAGCTTGGGGTTGTGGGGAGGAAGCTCCTACGAGCAGTACTTC.

Comments on this clonotype: One junction end disagrees with the germline gene, perhaps due to a read error. This chain links TRBV28 with TRBJ2-3; possibly TRBD2 for D (8 bases). The germline V gene encodes CDR1 MDHEN and CDR2 SYDVKM. CDR3 length equals 21 residues. The CDR3 nucleotides are TGTGCCAGCAGTTTGACAAGAGGACTAGCAGGGGGATACCGCCTCACAGAGACGCAGTATTTT. This encodes CASSLTRGLAGGYRLTETQYF. The whole variable domain, remainder taken from reference TRBV28 and TRBJ2-3, is DVKVTQSSRYLVKRTGEKVFLECVQDMDHENMFWYRQDPGLGLRLIYFSYDVKMKEKGDIPEGYSVSREKKERFSLILESASTNQTSMYLCASSLTRGLAGGYRLTETQYFGPGTRLTVL.